The following is a T cell receptor (beta chain) sequence with its context. Its antigen is not known. This sample is drawn from a study of shared clonotypes between healthy human individuals. Naive CD8 cells were CD45RO-negative, positively selected for CCR7, excluding terminally differentiated effector memory CD45RA+ cells. The CDR3 sequence is 14 residues long. Looked up from germline, CDR1 is SGHKS and CDR2 is YYEKEE (reference sequence). V lost 4 bases, J lost 3 bases, and 6 bases stayed unmatched. The input for sorted-subset replicate PCRs was around 210 ng DNA, approximately 30,000 T cell genomes. Clones were read by immunoSEQ multiplex PCR, and TCRdb kept only the in-frame ones, dropping some. The table includes 630,000 or so clones, roughly 98% detected once. Study conclusions and caveats: Roughly 4.6% of naive CD4 clonotypes were common to a few donors.

Sequenced material: naive CD8+ T cells sorted from blood. The sequence came from a man between 25 and 39 years old in good health. The rearrangement uses TRBV5-5 and TRBJ2-7, with 8 positions matching TRBD1. The CDR3 DNA sequence: TGTGCCAGCAGCGTCGGGACAGGCCGCTACGAGCAGTACTTC. Its protein product is CASSVGTGRYEQYF.